A selection of T cell receptor beta chains follows, all from one sample in a study of cytomegalovirus exposure and HLA in healthy donors. Repertoires were generated with immunoSEQ multiplex PCR, while TCRdb's copy carries only in-frame clones and drops some. The sample gives over 120,000 clones, approximately 80% of which show up once; around 3.7% is in the top ten. Sample: PBMCs. The receptor set was obtained from a male donor in good health and CMV-seronegative. CDR3s leave out the opening cysteine and the closing phenylalanine or tryptophan.

j_gene,v_gene,CDR3aa
TRBJ2-2,TRBV30,AWSGGVDTGELF
TRBJ2-5,TRBV21-1,ASRGTVATQY
TRBJ2-5,TRBV9,ASSVAAGLAETQY
TRBJ2-4,TRBV19,ASSIRQPELALAKNIQY
TRBJ2-2,TRBV19,ASKPGTNTGELF
TRBJ1-5,TRBV10-2,ASSGAGTLNQPQH
TRBJ2-2,TRBV5-4,ASSLVAGGGTGELF
TRBJ2-7,TRBV6-1,ASSEASHRGLDEQY
TRBJ2-7,TRBV10-3,AISESTPGGGYEQY
TRBJ2-7,TRBV10-1,ASSPSGGPREQY
TRBJ2-7,TRBV6-5,ASSARQSSYEQY
TRBJ2-5,TRBV5-4,ASSGTGQETQY
TRBJ2-7,TRBV15,ATSRGGMSYEQY
TRBJ2-5,TRBV6-1,ASTDSTEETQY
TRBJ1-2,TRBV5-1,ASSLEGAGLSYGYT
TRBJ2-1,TRBV11-1,ASSLIRATGNEQF
TRBJ2-7,TRBV10-3,AISESRGGEQY
TRBJ1-2,TRBV6-1,TSSEGGPVGYT
TRBJ1-1,TRBV6-6,ASSPGTGDGLREAF
TRBJ2-4,TRBV5-1,ASSSGLAGLAKNSQY
TRBJ2-5,TRBV6-5,ASSYTGPGGETQY
TRBJ2-6,TRBV18,ASSHLQGEGANVLT
TRBJ2-1,TRBV15,ATSRASGRIGNEQF
TRBJ1-3,TRBV5-1,ASSSGWRSGNTIY
TRBJ2-7,TRBV2,ASKRATSYEQY
TRBJ2-3,TRBV5-8,ASSLLYGGSNTDTQY
TRBJ1-3,TRBV6-5,ASSSGGNTIY
TRBJ2-7,TRBV5-1,ASSLERTSSYEQY
TRBJ2-7,TRBV11-2,ASRPTGYEQY
TRBJ2-7,TRBV7-6,ASSPRTASYEQY
TRBJ2-7,TRBV30,AWSVAGRPEQY